This T cell receptor (beta chain) was captured by sequencing in a study of blood T cell repertoires in COVID-19 (dated by TCRdb to the early 2020s). In terms of the full investigation: The collaborator samples originated in the United States, Italy and Spain and spanned the acute and convalescent phases of COVID-19. The prospective study material was composed of cDNA or gDNA derived from T cells, B-cell-depleted T cells, or PBMCs. Deeply sampled blood TCRbeta repertoires from subjects exposed to, actively infected with, or recovered from COVID-19 were included in the dataset. The repertoires were made available in a free public database intended to serve as a resource for research on the immune response to SARS-CoV-2. Samples were obtained from the ongoing ImmuneRACE study (first 160 participants) and from some 1,200 subjects provided by 6 global collaborators. Sample metadata almost always included a de-identified subject ID, COVID-19 status, age in years and sex. HLA class I and class II types, where available, came from metadata supplied by the sample provider rather than from assay-based typing. Study-wide findings and limitations: The amount of clinical and demographic metadata varied by source and participant and was provided uncurated.

Enrolling through a virtual design, the prospective study's participants ranged in age from roughly 18 to 89 years and lived across 24 United States geographic areas. In the prospective study, cohorts were assigned on the basis of participant-reported clinical history obtained from a screening survey and a study questionnaire. Recovered participants in ImmuneRACE Cohort 3 were defined as having two consecutive negative NP/OP PCR tests, clearance from a healthcare professional, or resolution of symptoms. In the prospective study, mobile phlebotomists collected whole blood, serum and a nasopharyngeal or oropharyngeal swab from each participant. Participants in the prospective study had the option to provide additional blood draws and questionnaires over a roughly two-month period. Before DNA extraction, blood samples from the prospective study were shipped at room temperature or frozen. CDR3 length: 18 amino acids, cysteine to phenylalanine. Only the CDR3 portion is preserved as DNA: 54 bases, with reading frame beginning at the first base. The germline V gene supplies CDR1 SGHAT and CDR2 FQNNGV. Relative to germline, V is missing 3 bases and J is missing 2 bases, with 14 bases of the junction outside any gene match.

TCRbeta CDR3 regions were amplified from genomic DNA using the immunoSEQ Assay, a bias-controlled multiplex PCR. As for how the authors treated the data: Nucleated cell counts per sample were estimated from amplification of reference gene primers within the assay. Sequence reads were collapsed and filtered to measure the absolute abundance of every unique TCRbeta CDR3 rearrangement. For each sample, productive Simpson clonality was calculated by taking the square root of Simpson's diversity index across productive rearrangements. TCRdb holds this immuneACCESS table with in-frame rearrangements only. Some clones are missing; in checked studies, unresolved V genes explain under half, and the rest has no known cause. The V and J calls and clone size come from that table; D and trimming were worked out from the DNA. The sample table contains roughly 380,000 clones; only one count was recorded for about 88% of them. The ten top clones hold 2.5% to 3% of the sample.

Regarding this clone: Its antigen is unknown. Within one base of it there is no much larger clone, and no base qualities were kept.

The TCR originated in a woman aged 25-40 years who had recovered from COVID-19. The specimen sequenced was PBMCs or T cells enriched from blood (not recorded which). The chain employs TRBV11-2 and TRBJ1-2; 8 bases in the middle match TRBD1. The sequenced DNA: TGTGCCAGCAGCTTGCGTTCAGACAGGGGAATTCTCAACTATGGCTACACCTTC. It translates to CASSLRSDRGILNYGYTF. Joined to the reference TRBV11-2 and TRBJ1-2 proteins, this CDR3 gives the full variable domain: EAGVAQSPRYKIIEKRQSVAFWCNPISGHATLYWYQQILGQGPKLLIQFQNNGVVDDSQLPKDRFSAERLKGVDSTLKIQPAKLEDSAVYLCASSLRSDRGILNYGYTFGSGTRLTVV.